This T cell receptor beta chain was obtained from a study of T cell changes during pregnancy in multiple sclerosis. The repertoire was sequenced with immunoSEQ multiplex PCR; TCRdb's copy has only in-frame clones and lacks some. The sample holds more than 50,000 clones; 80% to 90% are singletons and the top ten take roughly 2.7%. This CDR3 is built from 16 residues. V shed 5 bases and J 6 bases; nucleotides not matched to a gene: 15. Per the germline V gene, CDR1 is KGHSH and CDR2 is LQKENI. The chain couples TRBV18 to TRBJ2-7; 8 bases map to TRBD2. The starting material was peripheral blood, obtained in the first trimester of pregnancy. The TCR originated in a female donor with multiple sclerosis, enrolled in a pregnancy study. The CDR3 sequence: CASSANRAGGKSEQYF. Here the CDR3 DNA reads TGTGCCAGCTCAGCCAACAGGGCGGGGGGCAAAAGCGAGCAGTACTTC.